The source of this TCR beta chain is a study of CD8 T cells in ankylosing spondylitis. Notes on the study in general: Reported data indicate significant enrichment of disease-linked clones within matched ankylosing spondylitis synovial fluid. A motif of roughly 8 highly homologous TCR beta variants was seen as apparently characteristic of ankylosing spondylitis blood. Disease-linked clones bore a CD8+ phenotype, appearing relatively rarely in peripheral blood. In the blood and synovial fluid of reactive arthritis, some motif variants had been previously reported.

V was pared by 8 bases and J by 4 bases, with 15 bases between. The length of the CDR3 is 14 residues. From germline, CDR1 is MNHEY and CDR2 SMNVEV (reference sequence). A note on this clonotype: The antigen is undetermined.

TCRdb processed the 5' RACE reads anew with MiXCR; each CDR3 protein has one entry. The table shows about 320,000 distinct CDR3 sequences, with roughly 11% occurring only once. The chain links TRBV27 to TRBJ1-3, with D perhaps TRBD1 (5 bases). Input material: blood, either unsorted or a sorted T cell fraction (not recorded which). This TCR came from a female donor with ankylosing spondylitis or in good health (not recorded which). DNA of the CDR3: TGTGCCAGCGGCGTTTGGGGCTCCGGAAACACCATATATTTT. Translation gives CASGVWGSGNTIYF.